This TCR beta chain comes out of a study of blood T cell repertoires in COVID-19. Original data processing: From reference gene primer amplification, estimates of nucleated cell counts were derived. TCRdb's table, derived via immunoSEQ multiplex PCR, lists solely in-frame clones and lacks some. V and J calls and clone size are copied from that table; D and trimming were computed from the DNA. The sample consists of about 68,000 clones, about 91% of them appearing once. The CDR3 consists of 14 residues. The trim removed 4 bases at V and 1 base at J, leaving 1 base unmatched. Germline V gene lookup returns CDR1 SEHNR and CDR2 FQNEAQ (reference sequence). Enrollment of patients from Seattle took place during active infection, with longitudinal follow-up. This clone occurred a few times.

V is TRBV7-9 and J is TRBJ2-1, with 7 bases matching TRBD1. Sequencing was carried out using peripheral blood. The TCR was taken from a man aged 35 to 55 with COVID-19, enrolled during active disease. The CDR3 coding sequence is TGTGCCAGCAGCTCGGGACAGTCCTACAATGAGCAGTTCTTC. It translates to CASSSGQSYNEQFF.